A single sample is the source of the 26 T cell receptor beta chains below, sequenced in a study of blood T cell repertoires in COVID-19. Generated by immunoSEQ multiplex PCR, the TCRdb table keeps only in-frame clones and is missing some. The table includes about 370,000 clones, roughly 89% detected once. Sample: PBMCs or T cells enriched from blood (not recorded which). The source is a woman in her twenties or thirties who had recovered from COVID-19.

The V call is TRBV7-9, the J call TRBJ2-1, with no clear D. Germline V gene sequence: CDR1 SEHNR, CDR2 FQNEAQ (reference sequence). The CDR3 runs to 14 residues. V was shortened by 5 bases and J by 5 bases, with 13 bases between the two germline ends. Here the CDR3 reads CASSHPPRDNEQFF. The DNA for the CDR3 is TGTGCCAGCAGCCATCCCCCCCGGGACAATGAGCAGTTCTTC.

The V and J genes are TRBV18 and TRBJ2-7, with 12 positions matching TRBD2. There are 15 residues in the CDR3. Per the germline V gene, CDR1 is KGHSH and CDR2 is LQKENI. J gave up 4 bases and V 5 bases, and 6 bases lay outside the gene matches. CDR3 sequence (DNA): TGTGCCAGCTCAGAGGGACTAGCGGGTGGATACGAGCAGTACTTC. It encodes CASSEGLAGGYEQYF.

J is TRBJ1-1 and V is TRBV12-3 or TRBV12-4, with 10 bases aligning to TRBD1. The CDR3 spans 13 residues. With 5 bases clipped from V and 8 bases from J, the junction kept 5 bases outside the gene matches. The CDR3 DNA follows: TGTGCCAGCAGTCTCCGGGACAGGGGAGAAGCTTTCTTT. Translation: CASSLRDRGEAFF.

Details on this clone: The same CDR3 arises from other DNA sequences in this sample as well. The rearrangement uses TRBV30 and TRBJ2-3; 8 bases line up with TRBD1. Germline trimming cut 0 bases from V and 4 bases from J; bases unmatched to any gene: 0. CDR3 length: 13 residues. Per the germline V gene, CDR1 is GTSNPN and CDR2 is SVGIG (reference sequence). The CDR3 here is CAWSVQGADTQYF. The CDR3 DNA is TGTGCCTGGAGTGTACAGGGGGCAGATACGCAGTATTTT.

CDR3 nucleotides: TGTGCCAGTAGGAACCCGGGACAGACTAATGAAAAACTGTTTTTT. Translating gives CASRNPGQTNEKLFF. V usage is TRBV19 and J usage is TRBJ1-4, with 7 bases aligning to TRBD1. V trimming: 6 bases; J trimming: 2 bases; junction bases outside the gene matches: 6. Germline V gives CDR1 LNHDA, CDR2 SQIVND (reference sequence). The CDR3 is 15 residues long.

The V gene is TRBV5-6, the J gene TRBJ2-7, with a possible D match to TRBD1 (6 bases). Trimming left V 0 bases short and J 4 bases short, with 26 bases between. CDR3 size: 19 residues. Looked up from germline, CDR1 is SGHDT and CDR2 is YYEEEE. CDR3 protein: CASSLAGRGSWTGAYEQYF. The CDR3, as DNA: TGTGCCAGCAGCTTGGCAGGCAGGGGAAGCTGGACTGGGGCTTACGAGCAGTACTTC. Full variable domain (missing parts from reference TRBV5-6 and TRBJ2-7): DAGVTQSPTHLIKTRGQQVTLRCSPKSGHDTVSWYQQALGQGPQFIFQYYEEEERQRGNFPDRFSGHQFPNYSSELNVNALLLGDSALYLCASSLAGRGSWTGAYEQYFGPGTRLTVT.

CDR3 sequence: CASSLRGQGAFSNQPQHF. CDR3 DNA sequence: TGTGCCAGCAGCCTACGGGGACAGGGGGCCTTTAGCAATCAGCCCCAGCATTTT. V usage is TRBV27 and J usage is TRBJ1-5, with TRBD1 identical over 12 bases. J gave up 0 bases and V 6 bases, and 9 bases lay outside the gene matches. The CDR3 runs 18 residues. CDR1 and CDR2 from the germline V gene are MNHEY and SMNVEV (reference sequence).

CDR3 bases: TGTGCCAGCAGTCGCCCCTTACAGGGGCCCTCATCTGGGGCCAACGTCCTGACTTTC. This gives the protein CASSRPLQGPSSGANVLTF. This sequence joins TRBV28 and TRBJ2-6; 7 nucleotides match TRBD1. The V gene's germline CDR1 is MDHEN and CDR2 SYDVKM. V was clipped by 5 bases and J by 1 base; unmatched bases: 14. The CDR3 has 19 residues.

The chain's CDR3 is CASSQEGTSNQPQHF. CDR3 nucleotide sequence: TGTGCCAGCAGCCAAGAGGGGACAAGCAATCAGCCCCAGCATTTT. The J gene is TRBJ1-5, the V gene TRBV4-2; possible D gene TRBD1, 6 bases. Germline V gene data show CDR1 as LGHNA and CDR2 as YNFKEQ. The CDR3 loop spans 15 amino acids. V lost 0 bases and J lost 1, with 7 bases in between.

This sequence joins TRBV9 and TRBJ2-3; 9 bases map to TRBD2. V shed 0 bases, J shed 4 bases, and the junction held 6 bases outside the gene matches. Germline V gene lookup returns CDR1 SGDLS and CDR2 YYNGEE. The CDR3 runs to 16 residues. DNA of the CDR3: TGTGCCAGCAGCGTAGTTTCAGCGGGAGGAGCAGATACGCAGTATTTT. It is translated as CASSVVSAGGADTQYF.

The rearrangement uses TRBV28 and TRBJ1-1, with D tentatively TRBD1 (6 bases). The CDR3 is made up of 14 amino acids. The V end was cut by 11 bases, the J end by 3 bases, with 19 bases between. Germline CDR1 reads MDHEN; CDR2 reads SYDVKM. The CDR3 DNA follows: TGTGCCGGACGCCCTCCCAACAGGGACACTGAAGCTTTCTTT. Translating it yields CAGRPPNRDTEAFF.

The V and J genes are TRBV7-2 and TRBJ2-2, with unresolved D. V lost 2 bases, J lost 1 base, and 5 bases lay in between. The V gene's germline CDR1 is SGHTA and CDR2 FQGNSA. This CDR3 region has 14 residues. CDR3 protein: CASSLFRNTGELFF. DNA for the CDR3: TGTGCCAGCAGCTTATTTCGGAACACCGGGGAGCTGTTTTTT. Based on the CDR3 plus reference TRBV7-2 and TRBJ2-2, the full variable domain is GAGVSQSPSNKVTEKGKDVELRCDPISGHTALYWYRQSLGQGLEFLIYFQGNSAPDKSGLPSDRFSAERTGGSVSTLTIQRTQQEDSAVYLCASSLFRNTGELFFGEGSRLTVL.

The chain is built from TRBV5-1 and TRBJ2-1; 12 bases map to TRBD2. V was pared by 4 bases and J by 8 bases, with 7 bases of the junction left unmatched. Germline V CDR1 and CDR2: SGHRS, YFSETQ. This CDR3 spans 15 amino acids. CDR3 sequence reads: CASSVRLAGAYEQFF. The CDR3 DNA reads as TGCGCCAGCAGCGTCCGACTAGCGGGAGCTTATGAGCAGTTCTTC.

The rearrangement links TRBV5-6 to TRBJ1-2, with D possibly being TRBD1 (5 bases). There are 15 residues in the CDR3. Germline values: CDR1 SGHDT, CDR2 YYEEEE. Trimming removed 1 base from V and 2 bases from J, with 12 bases in between. The CDR3: CASSLRGRKNYGYTF. CDR3 sequence (DNA): TGTGCCAGCAGCTTGAGGGGCAGGAAGAACTATGGCTACACCTTC.

This sequence joins TRBV27 and TRBJ2-1, with 11 bases fitting TRBD2. Trimming at V came to 5 bases and at J to 6 bases, leaving 21 bases not matched to a gene. Looked up from germline, CDR1 is MNHEY and CDR2 is SMNVEV (reference sequence). The CDR3 is made up of 20 amino acids. The CDR3 sequence is CASSLPGLAGLEGPLNEQFF. The CDR3 DNA is TGTGCCAGCAGTCTCCCAGGACTAGCGGGCCTTGAGGGCCCCCTCAATGAGCAGTTCTTC.

V gene TRBV6-2 or TRBV6-3 combines with J gene TRBJ2-3; D possibly corresponds to TRBD1 (6 bases). The CDR3 covers 15 residues. V was trimmed by 4 bases and J by 1 base, leaving 12 bases between them. Germline values: CDR1 MNHEY, CDR2 SVGEGT. This CDR3 reads CASSLLRGGTDTQYF. The CDR3 DNA is TGTGCCAGCAGTTTACTCAGGGGAGGCACAGATACGCAGTATTTT.

The chain uses TRBV28 and TRBJ2-3; D is perhaps TRBD1 (6 bases). V was shortened by 7 bases and J by 0 bases, with 11 bases between the two germline ends. CDR3 length: 14 residues. CDR1 is MDHEN and CDR2 is SYDVKM in the germline V gene. The CDR3 DNA reads as TGTGCCAGCAACAGGGATTCTAGCACAGATACGCAGTATTTT. It yields the protein CASNRDSSTDTQYF.

This clone occurred once. The V gene is TRBV12-3 or TRBV12-4, the J gene TRBJ2-1; D perhaps matches TRBD2 (6 bases). Trimming pared 6 bases from V and 4 bases from J, leaving 7 bases between. CDR3 length: 12 amino acids. The CDR3 nucleotides are TGTGCCAGCAGACTAGCTTACAATGAGCAGTTCTTC. It specifies CASRLAYNEQFF.

The genes are TRBV29-1 and TRBJ2-7; 7 bases fit TRBD2. The V gene's germline CDR1 is SQVTM and CDR2 ANQGSEA. The CDR3 is made up of 13 amino acids. Losses at the gene ends were 1 base for V and 6 bases for J; bases not matched to a gene: 6. CDR3 DNA sequence: TGCAGCGTTGAAGCTGGACTAGTTTCCGAGCAGTACTTC. Translating it yields CSVEAGLVSEQYF.

The chain uses TRBV15 and TRBJ1-2; D call uncertain. Germline V CDR1 and CDR2: LNHNV, YYDKDF (reference sequence). Trimming removed 3 bases from V and 0 bases from J, with 17 bases in between. The length of the CDR3 is 17 residues. DNA of the CDR3: TGTGCCACCAGCAGCGCCATTATTTCTATTCCTAACTATGGCTACACCTTC. This encodes CATSSAIISIPNYGYTF.

The rearrangement uses TRBV4-1 and TRBJ1-1, with 10 bases lining up with TRBD1. With V trimmed by 4 bases and J by 4 bases, 18 bases remained unmatched. The germline V gene encodes CDR1 MGHRA and CDR2 YSYEKL. The CDR3 has 19 residues. CDR3 sequence reads: CASSLLPGTGVSFGTEAFF. The CDR3 DNA follows: TGCGCCAGCAGCCTTCTTCCCGGGACAGGGGTTAGTTTCGGCACTGAAGCTTTCTTT.

The rearrangement joins TRBV21-1 to TRBJ1-2. TRBV21-1 is annotated as a pseudogene. This CDR3 is 15 amino acids long. CDR3 nucleotides: TGTGCCAGCAGCAAAGAGGAGGGAATGGACTATGGCTACACCTTC. This codes for CASSKEEGMDYGYTF.

This clone was counted a single time. The chain uses TRBV2 and TRBJ1-6, with D perhaps matching TRBD1 (5 bases). Trimming stripped 6 bases from V and 10 bases from J, with 16 bases between. Germline CDR1 and CDR2: SNHLY and FYNNEI. The CDR3 has 14 residues. The CDR3 loop reads CASSPSGPGSPLHF. CDR3 DNA: TGTGCCAGCAGCCCCTCAGGGCCAGGATCACCCCTCCACTTT.

The rearrangement uses TRBV2 and TRBJ1-2; a possible D gene is TRBD1 (6 bases). CDR1 is SNHLY, CDR2 FYNNEI, per germline. V lost 3 bases, J lost 14 bases, and 10 bases lay in between. This CDR3 is 10 amino acids long. In DNA form, the CDR3 reads TGTGCCAGCAGTGATACAGGGTTTACCTTC. Translating gives CASSDTGFTF.

The chain couples TRBV7-2 to TRBJ2-7; 10 bases map to TRBD2. Trimming took 4 bases from V and 2 from J; bases not matched to a gene: 11. From germline, CDR1 is SGHTA and CDR2 FQGNSA. This CDR3 has 17 amino acids. CDR3 sequence (DNA): TGTGCCAGCAGCTCAATAGCGGGGGGCCCGGCAACCTACGAGCAGTACTTC. This codes for CASSSIAGGPATYEQYF.

The CDR3, as DNA: TGTGCCAGCAGCTTAGGGAGGACAGGGTCCGACGAGCAGTACTTC. Protein product: CASSLGRTGSDEQYF. This chain connects TRBV7-9 to TRBJ2-7; 8 bases line up with TRBD1. J gave up 5 bases and V 1 base, and 7 bases lay outside the gene matches. Per the germline V gene, CDR1 is SEHNR and CDR2 is FQNEAQ (reference sequence). CDR3 length equals 15 residues.